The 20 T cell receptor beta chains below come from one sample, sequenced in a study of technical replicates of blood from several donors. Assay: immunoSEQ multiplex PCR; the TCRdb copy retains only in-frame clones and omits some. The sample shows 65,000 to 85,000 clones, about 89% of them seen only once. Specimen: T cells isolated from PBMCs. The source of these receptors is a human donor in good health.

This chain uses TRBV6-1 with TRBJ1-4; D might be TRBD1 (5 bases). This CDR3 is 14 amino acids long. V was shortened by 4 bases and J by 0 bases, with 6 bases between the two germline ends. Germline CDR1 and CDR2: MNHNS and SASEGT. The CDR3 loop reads CASSGTTTNEKLFF. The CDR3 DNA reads TGTGCCAGCAGTGGGACAACAACTAATGAAAAACTGTTTTTT.

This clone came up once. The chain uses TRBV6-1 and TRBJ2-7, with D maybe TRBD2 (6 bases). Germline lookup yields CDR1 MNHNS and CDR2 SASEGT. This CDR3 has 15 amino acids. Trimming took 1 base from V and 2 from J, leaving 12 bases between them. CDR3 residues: CASSEVRLGAYEQYF. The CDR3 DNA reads TGTGCCAGCAGTGAAGTAAGACTAGGGGCCTACGAGCAGTACTTC.

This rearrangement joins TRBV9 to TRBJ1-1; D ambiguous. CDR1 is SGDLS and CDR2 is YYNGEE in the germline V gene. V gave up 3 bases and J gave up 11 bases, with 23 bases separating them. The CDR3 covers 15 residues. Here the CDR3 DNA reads TGTGCCAGCAGCGCCCGATCGACCGAGCGAAAACCGGCTTTCTTT. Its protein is CASSARSTERKPAFF.

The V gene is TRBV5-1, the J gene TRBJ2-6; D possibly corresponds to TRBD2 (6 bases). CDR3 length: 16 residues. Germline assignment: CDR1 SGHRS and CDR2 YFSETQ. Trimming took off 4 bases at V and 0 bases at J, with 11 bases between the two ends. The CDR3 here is CASSEAGFSGANVLTF. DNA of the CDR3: TGCGCCAGCAGCGAGGCGGGGTTCTCTGGGGCCAACGTCCTGACTTTC.

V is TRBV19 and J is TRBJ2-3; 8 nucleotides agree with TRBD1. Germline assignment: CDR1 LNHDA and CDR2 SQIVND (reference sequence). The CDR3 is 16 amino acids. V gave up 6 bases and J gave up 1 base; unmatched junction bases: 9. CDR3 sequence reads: CASSIGQGQGTDTQYF. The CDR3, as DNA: TGTGCCAGTAGCATCGGACAGGGCCAGGGCACAGATACGCAGTATTTT. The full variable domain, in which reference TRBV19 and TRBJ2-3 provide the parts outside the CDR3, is DGGITQSPKYLFRKEGQNVTLSCEQNLNHDAMYWYRQDPGQGLRLIYYSQIVNDFQKGDIAEGYSVSREKKESFPLTVTSAQKNPTAFYLCASSIGQGQGTDTQYFGPGTRLTVL.

CDR3 sequence reads: CASRPGQDSYEQYF. CDR3 bases: TGTGCCAGCAGACCGGGACAGGACTCCTACGAGCAGTACTTC. This chain connects TRBV28 to TRBJ2-7, with 8 bases fitting TRBD1. V dropped 6 bases and J dropped 0; count of bases not matched to a gene: 4. Looked up from germline, CDR1 is MDHEN and CDR2 is SYDVKM. CDR3 length equals 14 residues.

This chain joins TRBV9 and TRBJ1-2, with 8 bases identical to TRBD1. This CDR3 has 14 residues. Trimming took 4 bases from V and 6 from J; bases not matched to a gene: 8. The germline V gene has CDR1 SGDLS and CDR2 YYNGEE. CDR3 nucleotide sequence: TGTGCCAGCAGCAGCTCAGGGGGCTCCCATGGCTACACCTTC. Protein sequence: CASSSSGGSHGYTF.

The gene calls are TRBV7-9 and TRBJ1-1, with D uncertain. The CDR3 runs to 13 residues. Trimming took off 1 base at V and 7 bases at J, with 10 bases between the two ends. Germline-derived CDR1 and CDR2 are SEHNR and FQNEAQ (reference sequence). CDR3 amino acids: CASSLVPGNEAFF. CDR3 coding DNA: TGTGCCAGCAGCTTAGTTCCGGGGAATGAAGCTTTCTTT.

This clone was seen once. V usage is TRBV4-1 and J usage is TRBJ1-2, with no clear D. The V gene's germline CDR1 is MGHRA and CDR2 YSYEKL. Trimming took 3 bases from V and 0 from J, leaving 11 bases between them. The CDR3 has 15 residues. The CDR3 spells CASSHGDISNYGYTF. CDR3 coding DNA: TGCGCCAGCAGCCACGGAGATATATCTAACTATGGCTACACCTTC.

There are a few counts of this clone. DNA of the CDR3: TGTGCCAGCGGTCTGGGCGGGACCTACAATGAGCAGTTCTTC. The encoded protein is CASGLGGTYNEQFF. The chain is built from TRBV2 and TRBJ2-1, with a tentative D call TRBD2 (6 bases). The germline V gene has CDR1 SNHLY and CDR2 FYNNEI. This CDR3 is built from 14 residues. V was trimmed by 8 bases and J by 2 bases, leaving 13 bases between them.

CDR3 protein: CASSFVVSLNTEAFF. The CDR3 DNA is TGTGCCAGCAGCTTCGTCGTATCGTTGAACACTGAAGCTTTCTTT. The chain links TRBV7-2 to TRBJ1-1, with unresolved D. The CDR3 sequence is 15 residues long. V was shortened by 3 bases and J by 0 bases, with 11 bases between the two germline ends. CDR1 is SGHTA and CDR2 is FQGNSA in the germline V gene.

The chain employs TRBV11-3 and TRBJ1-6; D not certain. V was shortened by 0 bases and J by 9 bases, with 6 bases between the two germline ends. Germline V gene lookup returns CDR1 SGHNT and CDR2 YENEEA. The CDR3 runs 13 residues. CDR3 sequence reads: CASSLDSSSPLHF. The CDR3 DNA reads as TGTGCCAGCAGCTTAGACAGTTCTTCACCCCTCCACTTT.

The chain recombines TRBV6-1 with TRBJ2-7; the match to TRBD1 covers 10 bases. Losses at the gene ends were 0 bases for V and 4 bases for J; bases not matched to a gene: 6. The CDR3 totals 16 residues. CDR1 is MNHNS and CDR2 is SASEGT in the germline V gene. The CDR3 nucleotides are TGTGCCAGCAGTGAAGCCGGGACAGGGGATTCTTACGAGCAGTACTTC. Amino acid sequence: CASSEAGTGDSYEQYF.

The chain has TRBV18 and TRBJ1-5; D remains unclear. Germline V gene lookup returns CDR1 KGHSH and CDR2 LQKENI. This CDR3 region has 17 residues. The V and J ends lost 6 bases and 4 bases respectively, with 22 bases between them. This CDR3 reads CASSSDLAGIDNQPQHF. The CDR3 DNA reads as TGTGCCAGCTCCTCGGACCTGGCGGGGATCGATAATCAGCCCCAGCATTTT.

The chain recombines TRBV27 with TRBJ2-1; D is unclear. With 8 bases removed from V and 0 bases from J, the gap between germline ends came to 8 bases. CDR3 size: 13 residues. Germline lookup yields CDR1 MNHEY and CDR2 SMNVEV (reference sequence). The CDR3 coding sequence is TGTGCCAGCGCAGCGTTCTCCTACAATGAGCAGTTCTTC. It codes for CASAAFSYNEQFF.

CDR3 sequence reads: CARTIGYRLLLNQPQHF. The CDR3 DNA follows: TGTGCCAGAACCATTGGGTACAGGCTTTTACTCAATCAGCCCCAGCATTTT. The rearrangement links TRBV5-3 to TRBJ1-5; TRBD1 is a possible D gene (5 bases). TRBV5-3 is reported as an ORF; its role is uncertain. The CDR3 is 17 residues long. V was shortened by 6 bases and J by 3 bases, with 22 bases between the two germline ends.

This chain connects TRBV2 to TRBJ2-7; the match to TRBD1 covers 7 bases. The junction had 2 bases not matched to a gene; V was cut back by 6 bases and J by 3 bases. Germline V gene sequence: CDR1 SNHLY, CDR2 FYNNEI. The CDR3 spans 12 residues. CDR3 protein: CASRTGIYEQYF. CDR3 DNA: TGTGCCAGCAGGACAGGGATCTACGAGCAGTACTTC.

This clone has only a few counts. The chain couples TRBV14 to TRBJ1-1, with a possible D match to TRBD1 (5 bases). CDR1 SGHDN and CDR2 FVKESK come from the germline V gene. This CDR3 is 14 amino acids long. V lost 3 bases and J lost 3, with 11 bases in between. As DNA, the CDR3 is TGTGCCAGCAGCCAGGACTGGGGGGACACTGAAGCTTTCTTT. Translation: CASSQDWGDTEAFF.

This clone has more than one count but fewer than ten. The CDR3 reads CASSVSPGSNQPQHF. For the CDR3, the DNA is TGTGCCAGCAGCGTAAGTCCGGGGAGCAATCAGCCCCAGCATTTT. The rearrangement joins TRBV9 to TRBJ1-5; D is unresolved. Trimming stripped 1 base from V and 1 base from J, with 9 bases between. The CDR3 has 15 residues. Germline CDR1 reads SGDLS; CDR2 reads YYNGEE.

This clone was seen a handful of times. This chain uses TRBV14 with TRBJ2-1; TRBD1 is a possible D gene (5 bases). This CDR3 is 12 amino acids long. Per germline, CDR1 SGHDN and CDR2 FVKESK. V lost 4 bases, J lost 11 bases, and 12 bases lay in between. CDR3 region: CASSLGWGQQFF. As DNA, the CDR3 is TGTGCCAGCAGCCTCGGGTGGGGCCAGCAGTTCTTC.